Shown below are 8 T cell receptor beta chains from a single sample sequenced in a study of T cells in Graves' hyperthyroidism and ophthalmopathy. Amplified TCR beta CDR3 regions derived from RNA transcripts. An initial round of RT-PCR targeting the TCR CDR3 relied on the HTBI primer set. MiXCR, applied by TCRdb to the multiplex PCR reads, yields one record per CDR3 protein. This table has 300,000 to 450,000 distinct CDR3 sequences, roughly 13% appearing once. The sequenced material came from blood. The receptors originated from a man aged 25-45 years with Graves' hyperthyroidism that later progressed to Graves' ophthalmopathy.

This clonotype showed up many times. V usage is TRBV5-1 and J usage is TRBJ2-1; a weak D match, TRBD1 (5 bases). CDR1 SGHRS and CDR2 YFSETQ come from the germline V gene. The CDR3 runs 14 residues. V was clipped by 5 bases and J by 5 bases, with 14 bases between them. DNA for the CDR3: TGCGCCAGCAGTCCCGGGCAGGGCGACAATGAGCAGTTCTTC. Amino acid sequence: CASSPGQGDNEQFF.

The chain has TRBV6-1 and TRBJ1-4, with 9 bases matching TRBD1. CDR3 length equals 18 residues. CDR1 MNHNS and CDR2 SASEGT come from the germline V gene. V dropped 2 bases and J dropped 1; count of bases not matched to a gene: 8. The chain's CDR3 is CASSENRGRRRTNEKLFF. CDR3 sequence (DNA): TGTGCCAGCAGTGAAAACAGGGGGCGAAGGAGAACTAATGAAAAACTGTTTTTT.

To note about this clonotype: The junction and the germline gene differ at one end; a read error may be behind it. The V call is TRBV28, the J call TRBJ1-5; 8 positions match TRBD1. The CDR3 is 16 residues long. Germline V gene data show CDR1 as MDHEN and CDR2 as SYDVKM. DNA for the CDR3: TGTGCCAGCCGTTTCGCAGGGGGCCCACTGGATCAGCCCCAGCATTTT. Its protein product is CASRFAGGPLDQPQHF.

At least ten counts were recorded for this clonotype. J is TRBJ2-7 and V is TRBV12-3 or TRBV12-4, with D uncertain. This CDR3 comprises 13 residues. The V end was cut by 3 bases, the J end by 2 bases, with 8 bases between. DNA for the CDR3: TGTGCCAGCAGTTTCTCTAGGACCTACGAGCAGTACTTC. Translated, it gives CASSFSRTYEQYF.

This clonotype was picked up many times. The rearrangement uses TRBV7-2 and TRBJ1-1; TRBD1 is a possible D gene (6 bases). V was pared by 1 base and J by 2 bases, with 14 bases between. CDR1 is SGHTA and CDR2 is FQGNSA in the germline V gene. There are 16 residues in the CDR3. The CDR3: CASSLEGGRINTEAFF. CDR3 DNA sequence: TGTGCCAGCAGCTTAGAGGGGGGGCGGATTAACACTGAAGCTTTCTTT.

The chain couples TRBV4-1 to TRBJ2-2; no clear D gene. Germline V gene sequence: CDR1 MGHRA, CDR2 YSYEKL. V was pared by 1 base and J by 6 bases, with 6 bases between. The CDR3 is 13 residues long. CDR3 bases: TGCGCCAGCAGCCAAGGACTTCCCGGGGAGCTGTTTTTT. This gives the protein CASSQGLPGELFF.

The rearrangement uses TRBV28 and TRBJ2-1; 10 bases map to TRBD2. V shed 6 bases, J shed 7 bases, and the junction held 6 bases outside the gene matches. This CDR3 is built from 14 residues. Germline CDR1 is MDHEN and CDR2 is SYDVKM. This chain's CDR3 is CASSSAGGGNEQFF. The DNA for the CDR3 is TGTGCCAGCAGCTCAGCGGGAGGGGGGAATGAGCAGTTCTTC.

This clonotype was observed a handful of times. The J gene is TRBJ2-7, the V gene TRBV6-1; the D gene is possibly TRBD2 (5 bases). The CDR3 has 14 amino acids. V lost 2 bases and J 6 bases, leaving 14 bases between the germline ends. Germline values: CDR1 MNHNS, CDR2 SASEGT. The CDR3 reads CASSELGAASEQYF. CDR3 bases: TGTGCCAGCAGTGAACTGGGAGCGGCCTCCGAGCAGTACTTC.